The T cell receptor (beta chain) described here comes from a study of T cells in Graves' hyperthyroidism and ophthalmopathy. Study details: Before any treatment, at initial diagnosis, peripheral blood was collected.

Germline values: CDR1 ENHRY, CDR2 SYGVKD. The trim removed 2 bases at V and 4 bases at J, leaving 6 bases unmatched. This CDR3 region has 16 residues. Overall study results and limits: Blood samples included most of the expanded thyroid clonotypes exceeding 0.001.

Amplified TCR beta CDR3 regions came from RNA transcripts. HTBI primers drove first-round RT-PCR of the TCR CDR3. TCRdb called the multiplex PCR reads again in MiXCR, with one record for every CDR3 protein. The data contain 390,000 or so distinct CDR3 sequences, about 15% of them singletons. This clonotype was observed many times. Its antigen is not identified. Exclusions: uncontrolled infection, other autoimmune disease, pregnancy, lactation. Using roughly 9.4 ml of fresh peripheral blood, PBMCs were prepared. This receptor was obtained from a man younger than 35 with Graves' ophthalmopathy. The J gene is TRBJ2-1, the V gene TRBV10-3; TRBD2 agrees at 9 bases. The sequenced material came from blood. In nucleotides, the CDR3 is TGTGCCATCAGTGAGCTCTTAGCGGGAGTGTACAATGAGCAGTTCTTC. Its translation is CAISELLAGVYNEQFF.